This T cell receptor (beta chain) was sequenced during a study of T cell changes during pregnancy in multiple sclerosis. Repertoires were generated with immunoSEQ multiplex PCR, while TCRdb's copy carries only in-frame clones and drops some. The repertoire holds approximately 59,000 clones, with 93% as singletons. This receptor was obtained from a female donor with multiple sclerosis, enrolled in a pregnancy study. The sequenced sample was CD4+ T cells from peripheral blood mononuclear cells, obtained before pregnancy.

The CDR3 DNA reads TGTGCCAGCAGGATCTCCGGGACAGCCTTGGCTGGCTACACCTTC. Its protein is CASRISGTALAGYTF. The V gene is TRBV2, the J gene TRBJ1-2; 7 nucleotides line up with TRBD1. The CDR3 is 15 amino acids. Germline CDR1 is SNHLY and CDR2 is FYNNEI. The ends lost 6 bases at V and 7 bases at J; junction bases unmatched: 14.